A selection of T cell receptor beta chains follows, all from one sample in a study of blood T cell repertoires in COVID-19. Repertoires were generated with immunoSEQ multiplex PCR, while TCRdb's copy carries only in-frame clones and drops some. Here the sample spans tens of thousands of clones, roughly 88% being singletons. Sequencing input: peripheral blood. These receptors were taken from a woman aged 60-70 years with acute or convalescent COVID-19. The CDR3 runs from the conserved cysteine through the conserved F or W. D genes are given only for firm matches. Clone sizes are given selectively: once, few, many, or a class where the clone is expanded.

.,.,TRBJ1-5,TRBV28,TGTGCCAGCAGTTTACTGGCAGGGGCTAGCAATCAGCCCCAGCATTTT,CASSLLAGASNQPQHF
.,TRBD2,TRBJ2-3,TRBV29-1,TGCAGCGTCGCCGAAGCGGGAGCATCAGATACGCAGTATTTT,CSVAEAGASDTQYF
.,.,TRBJ1-1,TRBV27,TGTGCCAGCAGTATATCAGCCGCAATGCTCACTGAAGCTTTCTTT,CASSISAAMLTEAFF
.,TRBD1,TRBJ1-2,TRBV28,TGTGCCAGCAGTTTAAGGACAGGAAGAGGCTACACCTTC,CASSLRTGRGYTF
.,TRBD1,TRBJ1-3,TRBV19,TGTGCCAGTAGTTCGGGACAGCCCTCTGGAAACACCATATATTTT,CASSSGQPSGNTIYF
.,.,TRBJ2-3,TRBV5-4,TGTGCCAGCAGCTTCTCCCGAGATACGCAGTATTTT,CASSFSRDTQYF
.,.,TRBJ2-1,TRBV29-1,TGCAGCGTCCTATTCTCCTACAATGAGCAGTTCTTC,CSVLFSYNEQFF
.,.,TRBJ1-2,TRBV24-1,TGTGCCACCAGTGATTCGTGGGGAGGTGGCTACACCTTC,CATSDSWGGGYTF
.,.,TRBJ1-4,TRBV4-1,TGCGCCAGCAGCCTTTGGGGGGGGGTTGGCGAAAAACTGTTTTTT,CASSLWGGVGEKLFF
.,.,TRBJ1-1,TRBV28,TGTGCCAGCAGTTTACAGTACCAAGCTTTCTTT,CASSLQYQAFF
.,TRBD2,TRBJ2-2,TRBV6-2/TRBV6-3,TGTGCCAGCAGCAGCGGGAGGGCCGGCGGGGAGCTGTTTTTT,CASSSGRAGGELFF
.,TRBD2,TRBJ2-6,TRBV5-1,TGCGCCAGCAGCCGGGAGGGGGCTGGGGCCAACGTCCTGACTTTC,CASSREGAGANVLTF
few,.,TRBJ1-1,TRBV6-5,TGTGCCAGCAGTTACGGCGGCAGGAAGGGAGCAGAAGCTTTCTTT,CASSYGGRKGAEAFF
.,.,TRBJ2-2,TRBV19,TGTGCCAGTAGTGCGGGACTTAACACCGGGGAGCTGTTTTTT,CASSAGLNTGELFF
.,.,TRBJ1-2,TRBV10-3,TGTGCCATCAGTGAGTCCCAGGGAAAATTGGGGTATGGCTACACCTTC,CAISESQGKLGYGYTF
.,.,TRBJ1-1,TRBV18,TGTGCCAGCTCACCCCACCAGGGGATGGACACTGAAGCTTTCTTT,CASSPHQGMDTEAFF
.,TRBD1,TRBJ1-5,TRBV6-6,TGTGCCAGCAGCCGAACCACAGGGGGCGCCGATCAGCCCCAGCATTTT,CASSRTTGGADQPQHF
.,TRBD2,TRBJ2-3,TRBV11-2,TGTGCCAGCAGCTTAGATGGGACTAGCGGACGTCCGGGGGTGGCAGATACGCAGTATTTT,CASSLDGTSGRPGVADTQYF
.,TRBD1,TRBJ2-3,TRBV19,TGTGCCACACAGGGGGCAACAGATACGCAGTATTTT,CATQGATDTQYF
.,TRBD1,TRBJ2-6,TRBV5-1,TGCGCCAGCAGCCCCCGGGACAGCCCGGCTCGCGGGGCCAACGTCCTGACTTTC,CASSPRDSPARGANVLTF
few,.,TRBJ1-1,TRBV5-6,TGTGCCAGCAGCGTAGGACAGAACACTGAAGCTTTCTTT,CASSVGQNTEAFF
.,TRBD2,TRBJ2-5,TRBV5-5,TGTGCCAGCAGCCTTCTAGCGGGGGGCCAAGAGACCCAGTACTTC,CASSLLAGGQETQYF
.,TRBD1,TRBJ1-1,TRBV7-9,TGTGCCAGCAGGTTGACAGGGGTGAACACTGAAGCTTTCTTT,CASRLTGVNTEAFF
.,TRBD2,TRBJ2-2,TRBV12-3/TRBV12-4,TGTGCCAGCAGCCTAGCGGCCGGGGAGCTGTTTTTT,CASSLAAGELFF
.,.,TRBJ2-1,TRBV4-3,TGCGCCAGCAGCCAAGGGGGCTCACGAGCACAGCAGTTCTTC,CASSQGGSRAQQFF
.,.,TRBJ2-1,TRBV6-6,TGTGCCAGCAGCTCCCCTACGACAGGTTTATACAATGAGCAGTTCTTC,CASSSPTTGLYNEQFF
.,TRBD1,TRBJ1-1,TRBV24-1,TGTGCCACCATCGGGACAGGGGGTGATGGGGGCACTGAAGCTTTCTTT,CATIGTGGDGGTEAFF
.,.,TRBJ1-2,TRBV5-1,TGCGCCAGCAGCTTGGTGTTGGGCACCAACTATGGCTACACCTTC,CASSLVLGTNYGYTF
.,TRBD1,TRBJ2-5,TRBV14,TGTGCCAGCAGCCAAGAACTCTGGACAGGGACGGAGACCCAGTACTTC,CASSQELWTGTETQYF
.,TRBD2,TRBJ2-1,TRBV9,TGTGCCAGCAGCGACTTGAGCGGGAGGGGGGACAATGAGCAGTTCTTC,CASSDLSGRGDNEQFF
.,.,TRBJ2-1,TRBV10-1,TGCGCCAGCGGCGTTGGGGACATTACCAATGAGCAGTTCTTC,CASGVGDITNEQFF
few,TRBD1,TRBJ2-1,TRBV3-1/TRBV3-2,TGTGCCAGCAGCCATAGGGGACAGGGAAACAATGAGCAGTTCTTC,CASSHRGQGNNEQFF
once,.,TRBJ1-6,TRBV5-5,TGTGCCAGCAGCTTGACAGATTCGAATTCACCCCTCCACTTT,CASSLTDSNSPLHF